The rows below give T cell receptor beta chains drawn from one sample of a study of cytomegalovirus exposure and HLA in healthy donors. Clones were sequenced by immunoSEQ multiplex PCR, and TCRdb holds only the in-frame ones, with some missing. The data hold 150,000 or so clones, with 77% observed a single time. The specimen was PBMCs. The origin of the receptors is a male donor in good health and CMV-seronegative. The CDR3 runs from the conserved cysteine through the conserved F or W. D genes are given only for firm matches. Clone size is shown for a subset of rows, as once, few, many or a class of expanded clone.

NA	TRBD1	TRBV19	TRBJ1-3	TGTGCCAGTAGTATAGGTGGCGGGACAGGGATGCGAAACACCATATATTTT	CASSIGGGTGMRNTIYF
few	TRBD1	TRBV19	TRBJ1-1	TGTGCCAGTAGTATGGGACAGGGAAGAACTGAAGCTTTCTTT	CASSMGQGRTEAFF
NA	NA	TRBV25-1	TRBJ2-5	TGTGCCAGCAGTGAATATGCGCAGACCCAGTACTTC	CASSEYAQTQYF
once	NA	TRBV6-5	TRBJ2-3	TGTGCCAGCAGTTCAGATTTTGGCACAGATACGCAGTATTTT	CASSSDFGTDTQYF
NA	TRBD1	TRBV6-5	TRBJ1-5	TGTGCCAGCAGCCCGACAGGGGGCAATCAGCCCCAGCATTTT	CASSPTGGNQPQHF
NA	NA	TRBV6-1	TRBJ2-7	TGTGCCAGCAGTGCACGCCGGGACTTATATTCATACGAGCAGTACTTC	CASSARRDLYSYEQYF
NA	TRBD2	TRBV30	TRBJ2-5	TGTGCCTGGAGTGGGGCCGGGGGGGAGACCCAGTACTTC	CAWSGAGGETQYF
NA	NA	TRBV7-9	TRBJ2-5	TGTTCCAGCAGCCCCGGACTACCACAAGAGACCCAGTACTTC	CSSSPGLPQETQYF
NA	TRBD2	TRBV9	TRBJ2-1	TGTGCCAGCAGCGTAGAAGGTGCTAGCGGGAGGGGGGAGTTCTTC	CASSVEGASGRGEFF
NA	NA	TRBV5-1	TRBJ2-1	TGCGCCAGCAACTTGGGGGATCGGGACTGGAACAATGAGCAGTTCTTC	CASNLGDRDWNNEQFF
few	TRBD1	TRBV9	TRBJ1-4	TGTGCCAGCAGCCGAAGGCAGGGGGCGACTAATGAAAAACTGTTTTTT	CASSRRQGATNEKLFF
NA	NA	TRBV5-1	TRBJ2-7	TGCGCCAGCAGCTTGGCCGGCGGGGAAAGCTCCTACGAGCAGTACTTC	CASSLAGGESSYEQYF
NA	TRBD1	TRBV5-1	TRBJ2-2	TGCGCCAGCAGCTCCGGGACAGGGGTCACCGGGGAGCTGTTTTTT	CASSSGTGVTGELFF
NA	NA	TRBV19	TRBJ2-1	TGTGCCAGTAGTATTGAGGGCTTGAACATCAATGAGCAGTTCTTC	CASSIEGLNINEQFF
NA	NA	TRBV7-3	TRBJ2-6	TGTGCCAGCAGCTTAATGGGGGGGCGCCAGGCTGGGGCCAACGTCCTGACTTTC	CASSLMGGRQAGANVLTF
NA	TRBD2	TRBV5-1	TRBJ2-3	TGCGCCAGCAGCTTGGAATTAGCGGGATCGACAGGTACGCAGTATTTT	CASSLELAGSTGTQYF
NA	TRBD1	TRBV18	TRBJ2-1	TGTGCCAGCTCACAACAGGGGAATGAGCAGTTCTTC	CASSQQGNEQFF
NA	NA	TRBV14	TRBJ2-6	TGTGCCAGCAGCCATGCGAGGATCTCTGGGGCCAACGTCCTGACTTTC	CASSHARISGANVLTF
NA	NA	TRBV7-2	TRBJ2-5	TGTGCCAGCAGCTTAGTAGGGGCGAGGGAGACCCAGTACTTC	CASSLVGARETQYF
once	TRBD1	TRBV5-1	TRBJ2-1	TGCGCCAGCAGCCGGGACAGGAGCTCCTACAATGAGCAGTTCTTC	CASSRDRSSYNEQFF
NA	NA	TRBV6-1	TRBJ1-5	TGTGCCAGCAGTGAAGACTGGAGCAATCAGCCCCAGCATTTT	CASSEDWSNQPQHF
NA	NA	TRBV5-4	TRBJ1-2	TGTGCCAGCAGCTTGTTCTCAGAAAACTATGGCTACACCTTC	CASSLFSENYGYTF
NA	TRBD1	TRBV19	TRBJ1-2	TGTGCCAGTAGTCCAAAACCAAGACAGGGACTCTATGGCTACACCTTC	CASSPKPRQGLYGYTF
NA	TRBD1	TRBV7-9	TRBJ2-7	TGTTCCAGCAGCTCCGGGACAGGGGGCTATGGCGAGCAGTACTTC	CSSSSGTGGYGEQYF
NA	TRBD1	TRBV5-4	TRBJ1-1	TGTGCCAGCAGCTTCGGGACAGTGAACACTGAAGCTTTCTTT	CASSFGTVNTEAFF
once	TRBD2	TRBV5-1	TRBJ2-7	TGCGCCAGCAGCTCACTAGCGGGGGCGACCTACGAGCAGTACTTC	CASSSLAGATYEQYF
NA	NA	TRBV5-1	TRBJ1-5	TGCGCCAGCAGGGCGGGCCCAGAAAGAGAGTTGAGCAATCAGCCCCAGCATTTT	CASRAGPERELSNQPQHF